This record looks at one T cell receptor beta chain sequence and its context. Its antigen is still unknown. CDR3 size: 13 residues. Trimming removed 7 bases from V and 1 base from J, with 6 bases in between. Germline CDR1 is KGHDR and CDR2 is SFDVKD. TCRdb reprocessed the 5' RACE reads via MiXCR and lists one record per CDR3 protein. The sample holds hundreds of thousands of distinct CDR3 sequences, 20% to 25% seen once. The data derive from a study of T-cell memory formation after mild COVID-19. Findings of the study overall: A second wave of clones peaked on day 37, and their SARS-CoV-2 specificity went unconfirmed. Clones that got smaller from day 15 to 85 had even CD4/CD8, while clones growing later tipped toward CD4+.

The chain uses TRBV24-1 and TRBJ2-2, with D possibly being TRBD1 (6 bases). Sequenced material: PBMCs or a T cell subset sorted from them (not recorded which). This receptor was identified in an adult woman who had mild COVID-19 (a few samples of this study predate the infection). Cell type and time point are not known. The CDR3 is CATRDRNTGELFF. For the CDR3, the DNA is TGTGCCACCAGGGACAGGAACACCGGGGAGCTGTTTTTT.